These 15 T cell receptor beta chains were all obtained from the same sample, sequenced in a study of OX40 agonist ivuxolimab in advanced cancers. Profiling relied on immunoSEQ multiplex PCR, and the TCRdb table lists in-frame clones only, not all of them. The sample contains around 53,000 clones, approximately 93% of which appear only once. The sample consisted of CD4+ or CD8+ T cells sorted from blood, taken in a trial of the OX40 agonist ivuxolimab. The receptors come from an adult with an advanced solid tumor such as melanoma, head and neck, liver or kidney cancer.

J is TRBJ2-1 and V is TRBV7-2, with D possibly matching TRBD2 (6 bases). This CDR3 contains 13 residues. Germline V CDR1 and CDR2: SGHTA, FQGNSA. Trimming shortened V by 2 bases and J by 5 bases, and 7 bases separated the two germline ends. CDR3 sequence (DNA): TGTGCCAGCAGCTTACCGGGGGACAATGAGCAGTTCTTC. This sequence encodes CASSLPGDNEQFF.

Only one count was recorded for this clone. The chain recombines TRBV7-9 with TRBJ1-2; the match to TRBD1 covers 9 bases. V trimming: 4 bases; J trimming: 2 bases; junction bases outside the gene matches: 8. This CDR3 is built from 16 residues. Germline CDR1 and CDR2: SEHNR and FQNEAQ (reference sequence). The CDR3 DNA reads TGTGCCAGCAGCTCACACGGGGACAGGGTGAACTATGGCTACACCTTC. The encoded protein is CASSSHGDRVNYGYTF.

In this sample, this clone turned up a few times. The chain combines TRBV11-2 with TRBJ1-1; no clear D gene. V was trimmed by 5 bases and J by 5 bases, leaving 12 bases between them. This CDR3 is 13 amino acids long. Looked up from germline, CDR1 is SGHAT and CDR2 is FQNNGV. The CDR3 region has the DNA TGTGCCAGCAGCCCGGACGCATGGACTGAAGCTTTCTTT. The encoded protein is CASSPDAWTEAFF.

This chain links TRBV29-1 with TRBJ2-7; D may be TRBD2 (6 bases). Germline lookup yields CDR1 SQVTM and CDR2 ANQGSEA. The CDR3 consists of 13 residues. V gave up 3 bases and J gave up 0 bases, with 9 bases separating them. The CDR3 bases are TGCAGCGTTGATCGACTAGACTCCTACGAGCAGTACTTC. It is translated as CSVDRLDSYEQYF.

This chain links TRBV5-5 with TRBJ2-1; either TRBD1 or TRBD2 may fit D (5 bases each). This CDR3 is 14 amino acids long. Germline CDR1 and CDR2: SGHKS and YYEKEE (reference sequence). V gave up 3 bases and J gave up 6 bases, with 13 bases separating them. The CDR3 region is CASSYAYGGNEQFF. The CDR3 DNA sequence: TGTGCCAGCAGCTACGCGTATGGGGGCAATGAGCAGTTCTTC.

The CDR3 bases are TGCGCCAGCAGCCAATCTGGGGCGAATAATTCACCCCTCCACTTT. Protein product: CASSQSGANNSPLHF. This chain joins TRBV4-1 and TRBJ1-6; D perhaps matches TRBD1 (5 bases). CDR3 length: 15 amino acids. Germline loops: CDR1 MGHRA, CDR2 YSYEKL. Trimming cost V 2 bases and J 5 bases, with 10 bases left between them.

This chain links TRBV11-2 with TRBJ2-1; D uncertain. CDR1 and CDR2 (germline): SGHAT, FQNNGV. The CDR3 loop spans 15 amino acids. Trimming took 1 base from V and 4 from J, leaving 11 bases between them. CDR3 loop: CASSLAAPQYNEQFF. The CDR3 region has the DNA TGTGCCAGCAGCTTAGCAGCGCCCCAGTACAATGAGCAGTTCTTC.

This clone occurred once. The CDR3 spells CASSGGSGNTIYF. The DNA of the CDR3 is TGTGCCAGCAGCGGGGGGTCTGGAAACACCATATATTTT. V gene TRBV7-8 combines with J gene TRBJ1-3; tentatively, D is TRBD1 (5 bases). The V end lost 5 bases, the J end lost 1 base, and 6 bases lay between the germline ends. Per the germline V gene, CDR1 is SGHVS and CDR2 is FQNEAQ. The CDR3 runs to 13 residues.

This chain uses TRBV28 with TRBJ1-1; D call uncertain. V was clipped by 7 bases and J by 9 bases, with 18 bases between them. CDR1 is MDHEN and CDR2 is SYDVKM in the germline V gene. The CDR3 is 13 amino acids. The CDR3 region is CASTERVSSQAFF. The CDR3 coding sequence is TGTGCCAGCACCGAAAGGGTCAGTTCTCAAGCTTTCTTT.

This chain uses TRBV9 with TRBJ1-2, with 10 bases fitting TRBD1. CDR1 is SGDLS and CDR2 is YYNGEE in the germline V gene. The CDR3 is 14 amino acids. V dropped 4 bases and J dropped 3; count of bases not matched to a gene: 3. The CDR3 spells CASSLGTGDYGYTF. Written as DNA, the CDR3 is TGTGCCAGCAGCCTCGGGACAGGGGACTATGGCTACACCTTC.

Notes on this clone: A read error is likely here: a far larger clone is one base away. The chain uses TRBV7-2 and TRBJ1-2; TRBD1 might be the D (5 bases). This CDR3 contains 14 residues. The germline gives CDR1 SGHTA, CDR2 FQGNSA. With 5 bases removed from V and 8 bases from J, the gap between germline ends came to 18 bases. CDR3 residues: CASSAGADYQGYTF. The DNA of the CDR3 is TGTGCCAGCAGCGCCGGGGCCGATTACCAAGGCTACACCTTC. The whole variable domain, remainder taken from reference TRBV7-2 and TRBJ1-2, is GAGVSQSPSNKVTEKGKDVELRCDPISGHTALYWYRQSLGQGLEFLIYFQGNSAPDKSGLPSDRFSAERTGGSVSTLTIQRTQQEDSAVYLCASSAGADYQGYTFGSGTRLTVV.

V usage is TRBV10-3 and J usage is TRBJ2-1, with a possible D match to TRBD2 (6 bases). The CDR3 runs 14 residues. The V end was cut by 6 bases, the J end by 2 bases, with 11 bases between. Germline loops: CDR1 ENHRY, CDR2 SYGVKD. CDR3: CAIRRLEAYNEQFF. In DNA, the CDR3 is TGTGCCATCAGGAGACTAGAGGCCTACAATGAGCAGTTCTTC.

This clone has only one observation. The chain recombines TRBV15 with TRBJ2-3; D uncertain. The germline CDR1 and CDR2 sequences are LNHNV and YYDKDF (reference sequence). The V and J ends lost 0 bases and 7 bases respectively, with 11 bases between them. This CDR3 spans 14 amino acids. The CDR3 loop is CATSRDLTGNTQYF. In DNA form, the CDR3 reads TGTGCCACCAGCAGAGATCTGACTGGGAATACGCAGTATTTT.

The CDR3 protein is CAISSQRGNNEQFF. CDR3 coding DNA: TGTGCCATCAGTTCGCAGCGGGGTAACAATGAGCAGTTCTTC. The chain links TRBV10-3 to TRBJ2-1; TRBD2 aligns across 7 bases. Germline trimming cut 5 bases from V and 5 bases from J; bases unmatched to any gene: 6. CDR3 size: 14 residues. Per germline, CDR1 ENHRY and CDR2 SYGVKD.

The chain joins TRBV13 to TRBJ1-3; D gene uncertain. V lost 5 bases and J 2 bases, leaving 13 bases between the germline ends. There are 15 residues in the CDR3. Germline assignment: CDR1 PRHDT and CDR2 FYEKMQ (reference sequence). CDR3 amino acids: CASSTRTGAGNTIYF. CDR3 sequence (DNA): TGTGCCAGCAGCACAAGAACTGGGGCTGGAAACACCATATATTTT. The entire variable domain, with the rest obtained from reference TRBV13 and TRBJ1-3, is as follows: AAGVIQSPRHLIKEKRETATLKCYPIPRHDTVYWYQQGPGQDPQFLISFYEKMQSDKGSIPDRFSAQQFSDYHSELNMSSLELGDSALYFCASSTRTGAGNTIYFGEGSWLTVV.